Following are 18 T cell receptor beta chains from one sample sequenced in a study of blood T cells in healthy people across ages. The second PCR ran roughly 6 to 11 cycles with a sample-barcoded 5' primer and J-beta primers. One entry per CDR3 protein results from TCRdb running MiXCR on the 5' RACE reads. The table shows about 1,800,000 distinct CDR3 sequences, with 28% occurring only once. Sequencing input: blood. These receptor sequences come from a woman aged 30 to 39 in good health.

Comment on this clonotype: This may come from a read error, since a much larger clone is one base off. The V call is TRBV20-1, the J call TRBJ2-4; D is perhaps TRBD2 (5 bases). The CDR3 is 15 amino acids. Germline V CDR1 and CDR2: DFQATT, SNEGSKA (reference sequence). With 5 bases removed from V and 6 bases from J, the gap between germline ends came to 20 bases. The CDR3 nucleotides are TGCAGTGCTGCCCTGCCTGGACGGGGAACAAACATTCAGTACTTC. It is translated as CSAALPGRGTNIQYF.

This clonotype has at least ten counts. The chain uses TRBV20-1 and TRBJ2-3; D may be TRBD1 or TRBD2 (5 bases each). CDR3 length equals 13 residues. V was cut by 5 bases and J by 2 bases, with 11 bases left in between. Germline CDR1 DFQATT, CDR2 SNEGSKA (reference sequence). CDR3 DNA: TGCAGTGCTGGCCGGGACCTCACAGATACGCAGTATTTT. This codes for CSAGRDLTDTQYF.

The rearrangement uses TRBV20-1 and TRBJ1-2; tentative D call: TRBD1 (5 bases). This CDR3 spans 14 amino acids. Germline-derived CDR1 and CDR2 are DFQATT and SNEGSKA (reference sequence). V lost 6 bases and J lost 4, with 18 bases in between. The CDR3 reads CSAPARQILYGYTF. CDR3 nucleotide sequence: TGCAGTGCACCAGCCCGACAGATCCTCTATGGCTACACCTTC.

The chain couples TRBV20-1 to TRBJ1-5; 9 nucleotides line up with TRBD1. CDR3 length: 15 amino acids. Germline V CDR1 and CDR2: DFQATT, SNEGSKA (reference sequence). Losses at the gene ends were 4 bases for V and 4 bases for J; bases not matched to a gene: 8. The CDR3 reads CSAKTLQGANQPQHF. CDR3 sequence (DNA): TGCAGTGCTAAAACCTTACAGGGGGCGAATCAGCCCCAGCATTTT.

The chain couples TRBV11-2 to TRBJ1-1, with D perhaps matching TRBD1 (5 bases). The V end was cut by 3 bases, the J end by 1 base, with 15 bases between. This CDR3 is 16 amino acids long. Germline CDR1 and CDR2: SGHAT and FQNNGV. CDR3 protein: CASSFGDVRGNTEAFF. CDR3 bases: TGTGCCAGCAGCTTCGGGGACGTAAGGGGGAACACTGAAGCTTTCTTT.

This clonotype was observed many times. The V call is TRBV2, the J call TRBJ2-5, with 8 bases aligning to TRBD2. V was clipped by 8 bases and J by 2 bases; unmatched bases: 7. This CDR3 has 14 residues. Germline CDR1 is SNHLY and CDR2 is FYNNEI. The CDR3 DNA reads TGTGCCAGCCTCACCAGCGGGGGACAAGAGACCCAGTACTTC. Protein: CASLTSGGQETQYF. Full variable domain (missing parts from reference TRBV2 and TRBJ2-5): EPEVTQTPSHQVTQMGQEVILRCVPISNHLYFYWYRQILGQKVEFLVSFYNNEISEKSEIFDDQFSVERPDGSNFTLKIRSTKLEDSAMYFCASLTSGGQETQYFGPGTRLLVL.

This clonotype was observed a handful of times. This sequence joins TRBV20-1 and TRBJ2-3; D gene uncertain. Germline CDR1 is DFQATT and CDR2 is SNEGSKA (reference sequence). V was clipped by 3 bases and J by 2 bases, with 9 bases between them. The CDR3 sequence is 13 residues long. This chain's CDR3 is CSARSDNTDTQYF. The DNA of the CDR3 is TGCAGTGCTAGGAGCGACAACACAGATACGCAGTATTTT.

The chain's CDR3 is CASSAREGTQYF. CDR3 DNA sequence: TGTGCCAGCAGCGCAAGGGAGGGGACCCAGTACTTC. V usage is TRBV7-2 and J usage is TRBJ2-5; 7 nucleotides agree with TRBD2. CDR1 is SGHTA, CDR2 FQGNSA, per germline. V shed 5 bases and J 7 bases; nucleotides not matched to a gene: 4. This CDR3 contains 12 residues.

V gene TRBV5-1 combines with J gene TRBJ2-3; a weak D match, TRBD2 (6 bases). Germline CDR1 and CDR2: SGHRS and YFSETQ. Deletions cut 6 bases from V and 2 bases from J, with 19 bases between. The CDR3 totals 16 residues. This CDR3 reads CASTTRDLGYTDTQYF. The CDR3 nucleotides are TGCGCCAGCACTACTCGGGACTTGGGGTACACAGATACGCAGTATTTT. Together with reference TRBV5-1 and TRBJ2-3, the CDR3 gives the full variable domain: KAGVTQTPRYLIKTRGQQVTLSCSPISGHRSVSWYQQTPGQGLQFLFEYFSETQRNKGNFPGRFSGRQFSNSRSEMNVSTLELGDSALYLCASTTRDLGYTDTQYFGPGTRLTVL.

V gene TRBV12-3 or TRBV12-4 combines with J gene TRBJ2-5, with D unclear. The DNA matches TRBJ2-7 better at its end, which makes the J call doubtful. The CDR3 runs 13 residues. CDR3 loop: CASSFEIADEQYF. CDR3 bases: TGTGCCAGCAGTTTTGAGATCGCGGACGAGCAGTACTTC.

This clonotype was seen ten or more times. V and J are TRBV3-1 and TRBJ2-1, with 7 bases lining up with TRBD1. CDR1 and CDR2 from the germline V gene are LGHDT and YNNKEL (reference sequence). The length of the CDR3 is 17 residues. V gave up 4 bases and J gave up 6 bases; unmatched junction bases: 15. Here the CDR3 DNA reads TGTGCCAGCAGCCGACAAAACAGGGGTGCACTAGGCAATGAGCAGTTCTTC. Amino acid sequence: CASSRQNRGALGNEQFF.

The V and J genes are TRBV6-5 and TRBJ1-3, with D possibly TRBD1 on 6 matching bases. The CDR3 has 13 residues. Germline-derived CDR1 and CDR2 are MNHEY and SVGAGI. V gave up 8 bases and J gave up 4 bases, with 12 bases separating them. The CDR3 sequence: CASGAGVGNTIYF. CDR3 sequence (DNA): TGTGCCAGCGGGGCAGGGGTGGGAAACACCATATATTTT.

This clonotype was observed a handful of times. V is TRBV29-1 and J is TRBJ2-4; D may correspond to TRBD1 or TRBD2 (5 bases each). Per the germline V gene, CDR1 is SQVTM and CDR2 is ANQGSEA. The CDR3 extends over 13 amino acids. Trimming took off 6 bases at V and 0 bases at J, with 9 bases between the two ends. The CDR3 loop reads CSVRDLAKNIQYF. The CDR3 nucleotides are TGCAGCGTCCGGGACCTAGCCAAAAACATTCAGTACTTC.

The rearrangement uses TRBV27 and TRBJ2-5; 13 nucleotides match TRBD2. Germline loops: CDR1 MNHEY, CDR2 SMNVEV (reference sequence). With 1 base clipped from V and 11 bases from J, the junction kept 16 bases outside the gene matches. This CDR3 has 18 amino acids. The CDR3 coding sequence is TGTGCCAGCAGTTTATACCCGACTAGCGGGGGGACCCAGGGTGAGCAGTACTTC. Translation: CASSLYPTSGGTQGEQYF.

The chain couples TRBV4-1 to TRBJ1-5, with D perhaps TRBD1 (5 bases). The germline V and J ends were trimmed by 6 bases and 7 bases, with 13 bases remaining between them. Germline CDR1 and CDR2: MGHRA and YSYEKL. CDR3 length: 13 residues. CDR3 DNA: TGCGCCAGCAGTTACGGGGACCTACAGCCCCAGCATTTT. The encoded protein is CASSYGDLQPQHF.

The chain has TRBV24-1 and TRBJ1-1; possibly TRBD1 for D (5 bases). The germline gives CDR1 KGHDR, CDR2 SFDVKD. The CDR3 has 13 amino acids. Trimming left V 3 bases short and J 4 bases short, with 8 bases between. The CDR3 reads CATSDRDGTEAFF. Here the CDR3 DNA reads TGTGCCACCAGTGATCGGGACGGCACTGAAGCTTTCTTT.

The V and J genes are TRBV5-1 and TRBJ2-3, with D maybe TRBD2 (5 bases). This CDR3 comprises 14 residues. The V and J ends lost 3 bases and 5 bases respectively, with 13 bases between them. The germline V gene has CDR1 SGHRS and CDR2 YFSETQ. The CDR3 loop reads CASSSPLGGDTQYF. Here the CDR3 DNA reads TGCGCCAGCAGCTCACCTCTCGGAGGAGATACGCAGTATTTT.

The chain has TRBV25-1 and TRBJ2-7; no firm D call. V lost 4 bases, J lost 4 bases, and 5 bases lay in between. The CDR3 loop spans 11 amino acids. The germline V gene encodes CDR1 MGHDK and CDR2 SYGVNS. The DNA of the CDR3 is TGTGCCAGCAGTGTAGAGTACGAGCAGTACTTC. It encodes CASSVEYEQYF.